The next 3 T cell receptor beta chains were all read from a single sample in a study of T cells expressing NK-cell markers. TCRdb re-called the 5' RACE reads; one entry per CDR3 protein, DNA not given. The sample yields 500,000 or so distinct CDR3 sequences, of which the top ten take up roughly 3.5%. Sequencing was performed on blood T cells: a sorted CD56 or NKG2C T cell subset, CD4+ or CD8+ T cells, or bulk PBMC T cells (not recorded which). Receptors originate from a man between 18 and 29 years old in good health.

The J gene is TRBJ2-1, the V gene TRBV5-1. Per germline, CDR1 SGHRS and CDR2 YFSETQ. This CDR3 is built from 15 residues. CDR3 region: CASSAQEALYNEQFF.

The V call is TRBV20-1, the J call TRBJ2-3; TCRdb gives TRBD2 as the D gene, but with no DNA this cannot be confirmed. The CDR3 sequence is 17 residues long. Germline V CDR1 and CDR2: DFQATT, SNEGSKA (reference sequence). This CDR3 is CSARHGSAVRIADTQYF.

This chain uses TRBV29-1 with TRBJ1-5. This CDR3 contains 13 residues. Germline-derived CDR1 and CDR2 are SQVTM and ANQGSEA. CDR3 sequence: CSVGGSRSQPQHF.